This entry lists 15 T cell receptor beta chains sequenced from one sample in a study of graft-versus-host responses after intestinal transplantation. Method: immunoSEQ multiplex PCR; TCRdb's copy keeps in-frame clones and lacks some. The sample contains over 45,000 clones, around nine tenths of which appear only once. The material sequenced was PBMCs, taken 26 days after transplant. The receptor source for this set is a human patient who received an intestinal transplant, so some T cells may come from the graft donor.

The chain carries TRBV7-9 and TRBJ2-3, with 9 bases aligning to TRBD2. CDR3 size: 16 residues. Germline loops: CDR1 SEHNR, CDR2 FQNEAQ (reference sequence). Trimming took 3 bases from V and 6 from J; bases not matched to a gene: 10. DNA of the CDR3: TGTGCCAGCAGCTTCCCAGCGGGGGGATTACTTGATACGCAGTATTTT. Encoded protein: CASSFPAGGLLDTQYF.

V usage is TRBV7-9 and J usage is TRBJ2-7; 8 positions match TRBD1. J gave up 5 bases and V 1 base, and 7 bases lay outside the gene matches. The CDR3 contains 15 residues. Germline CDR1 and CDR2: SEHNR and FQNEAQ (reference sequence). The CDR3 sequence: CASSLVRTGKHEQYF. For the CDR3, the DNA is TGTGCCAGCAGCTTAGTAAGGACAGGGAAGCACGAGCAGTACTTC. Combining the CDR3 with reference TRBV7-9 and TRBJ2-7 gives the whole variable domain DTGVSQNPRHKITKRGQNVTFRCDPISEHNRLYWYRQTLGQGPEFLTYFQNEAQLEKSRLLSDRFSAERPKGSFSTLEIQRTEQGDSAMYLCASSLVRTGKHEQYFGPGTRLTVT.

V usage is TRBV28 and J usage is TRBJ2-7; 8 positions match TRBD2. The CDR3 has 14 residues. Losses at the gene ends were 5 bases for V and 3 bases for J; bases not matched to a gene: 6. Germline CDR1 and CDR2: MDHEN and SYDVKM. In nucleotides, the CDR3 is TGTGCCAGCAGTCCCGGGAGGGACATCTACGAGCAGTACGTC. Translated: CASSPGRDIYEQYV.

The chain employs TRBV10-2 and TRBJ1-2, with D perhaps matching TRBD1 (6 bases). CDR3 length: 15 residues. CDR1 WSHSY and CDR2 SAAADI come from the germline V gene. With 2 bases removed from V and 8 bases from J, the gap between germline ends came to 18 bases. CDR3 bases: TGCGCCAGCAGTGAGGGGGGGGGCCTTCGGGCCGGCTACACCTTC. It translates to CASSEGGGLRAGYTF.

V is TRBV28 and J is TRBJ2-7, with a possible D match to TRBD1 (5 bases). From germline, CDR1 is MDHEN and CDR2 SYDVKM. The CDR3 runs 13 residues. Trimming stripped 4 bases from V and 1 base from J, with 8 bases between. CDR3 nucleotides: TGTGCCAGCAGTTATCAGGGTTCCTACGAGCAGTACTTC. Its translation is CASSYQGSYEQYF. Variable domain in full (rest from reference TRBV28 and TRBJ2-7): DVKVTQSSRYLVKRTGEKVFLECVQDMDHENMFWYRQDPGLGLRLIYFSYDVKMKEKGDIPEGYSVSREKKERFSLILESASTNQTSMYLCASSYQGSYEQYFGPGTRLTVT.

The CDR3 spells CASSFRGGFSEAFF. Written as DNA, the CDR3 is TGTGCCAGCAGCTTTAGAGGGGGATTCTCCGAAGCTTTCTTT. The V and J genes are TRBV5-4 and TRBJ1-1; D possibly corresponds to TRBD1 (6 bases). V gave up 2 bases and J gave up 8 bases, with 16 bases separating them. This CDR3 comprises 14 residues. Looked up from germline, CDR1 is SGHNT and CDR2 is YYREEE (reference sequence).

This chain links TRBV10-3 with TRBJ1-5; 8 bases match TRBD1. V was pared by 3 bases and J by 0 bases, with 10 bases of the junction left unmatched. Looked up from germline, CDR1 is ENHRY and CDR2 is SYGVKD. The CDR3 sequence is 18 residues long. CDR3 amino acids: CAISDGQGGMDSNQPQHF. The CDR3 region has the DNA TGTGCCATCAGTGATGGACAGGGTGGGATGGATAGCAATCAGCCCCAGCATTTT.

CDR3 amino acids: CASSRTGDEQFF. CDR3 bases: TGTGCCAGCAGCCGCACAGGAGATGAGCAGTTCTTC. The chain recombines TRBV4-2 with TRBJ2-1; possibly TRBD1 for D (5 bases). The CDR3 sequence is 12 residues long. Germline CDR1 LGHNA, CDR2 YNFKEQ. Trimming removed 4 bases at V and 8 bases at J, with 9 bases between.

The chain combines TRBV7-6 with TRBJ2-1, with unresolved D. Germline values: CDR1 SGHVS, CDR2 FNYEAQ. Between the trimmed V and J ends, which lost 5 bases and 5 bases, there was a span of 4 bases. This CDR3 has 11 residues. The CDR3: CASSLNNEQFF. DNA for the CDR3: TGTGCCAGCAGCCTTAACAATGAGCAGTTCTTC.

J is TRBJ2-1 and V is TRBV27; 8 bases are shared with TRBD2. After removal of 2 bases from V and 5 bases from J, the junction contained 5 bases not matched to a gene. Germline lookup yields CDR1 MNHEY and CDR2 SMNVEV (reference sequence). CDR3 length: 15 residues. The DNA of the CDR3 is TGTGCCAGCAGTTTAATAGCGGGGAGCCACAATGAGCAGTTCTTC. It specifies CASSLIAGSHNEQFF.

In this sample, this clone turned up once. The J gene is TRBJ1-1, the V gene TRBV5-4; possibly TRBD1 for D (5 bases). The CDR3 contains 14 residues. V was clipped by 1 base and J by 6 bases, with 13 bases between them. Germline V gene sequence: CDR1 SGHNT, CDR2 YYREEE (reference sequence). The CDR3: CASSLLGGGAEAFF. Here the CDR3 DNA reads TGTGCCAGCAGCTTGCTGGGGGGAGGCGCTGAAGCTTTCTTT. The full variable domain, in which reference TRBV5-4 and TRBJ1-1 provide the parts outside the CDR3, is ETGVTQSPTHLIKTRGQQVTLRCSSQSGHNTVSWYQQALGQGPQFIFQYYREEENGRGNFPPRFSGLQFPNYSSELNVNALELDDSALYLCASSLLGGGAEAFFGQGTRLTVV.

The V and J genes are TRBV6-1 and TRBJ1-6; possibly TRBD1 for D (6 bases). The CDR3 loop spans 16 amino acids. Germline CDR1 and CDR2: MNHNS and SASEGT. V shed 8 bases and J shed 5 bases, with 19 bases lying between them. CDR3 amino acids: CASGGVAGVDNSPLHF. CDR3 nucleotides: TGTGCCAGCGGTGGTGTGGCAGGGGTGGATAATTCACCCCTCCACTTT.

The chain is built from TRBV28 and TRBJ1-5; the D is unclear. V was pared by 11 bases and J by 2 bases, with 25 bases between. This CDR3 region has 17 residues. Germline CDR1 reads MDHEN; CDR2 reads SYDVKM. The CDR3 region has the DNA TGTGCCGCTGTCGGGTATGCCTCATCGAGCGGCAATCAGCCCCAGCATTTT. Protein: CAAVGYASSSGNQPQHF.

This clone is medium-sized. This chain links TRBV9 with TRBJ2-3, with a possible D match to TRBD1 (6 bases). Trimming took off 5 bases at V and 0 bases at J, with 10 bases between the two ends. Germline assignment: CDR1 SGDLS and CDR2 YYNGEE. The CDR3 spans 14 residues. Written as DNA, the CDR3 is TGTGCCAGCAGTTTTACAGGGAGCACAGATACGCAGTATTTT. Its protein product is CASSFTGSTDTQYF.

The chain is built from TRBV27 and TRBJ2-2, with D possibly TRBD2 on 6 matching bases. CDR3 length: 16 amino acids. Between the trimmed V and J ends, which lost 4 bases and 5 bases, there was a span of 17 bases. The germline CDR1 and CDR2 sequences are MNHEY and SMNVEV (reference sequence). CDR3 nucleotide sequence: TGTGCCAGCAGTTCCTATTATGGGGGAGGTACCGGGGAGCTGTTTTTT. It translates to CASSSYYGGGTGELFF.